This passage covers 18 T cell receptor beta chains from one sample sequenced in a study of identical twins. TCRdb ran MiXCR on the 5' RACE reads and lists one entry per CDR3 protein. This table has some 1,600,000 distinct CDR3 sequences, about 32% appearing once. Input material: cord blood. These receptors were collected from a newborn girl in good health.

Worth noting for this clonotype: A much larger clone is a single base away; this may be a read error. The J gene is TRBJ2-1, the V gene TRBV9; D is possibly TRBD1 or TRBD2 (6 bases each). The CDR3 loop spans 13 amino acids. Germline V gives CDR1 SGDLS, CDR2 YYNGEE. V lost 0 bases, J lost 13 bases, and 14 bases lay in between. The CDR3 loop reads CASSVDREETQFF. In nucleotides, the CDR3 is TGTGCCAGCAGCGTAGACAGGGAGGAGACCCAGTTCTTC. Full variable domain (outside the CDR3, taken from reference TRBV9 and TRBJ2-1): DSGVTQTPKHLITATGQRVTLRCSPRSGDLSVYWYQQSLDQGLQFLIQYYNGEERAKGNILERFSAQQFPDLHSELNLSSLELGDSALYFCASSVDREETQFFGPGTRLTVL.

This clonotype showed up just a few times. This chain uses TRBV20-1 with TRBJ2-7; 13 bases are shared with TRBD2. Germline trimming cut 1 base from V and 0 bases from J; bases unmatched to any gene: 6. The V gene's germline CDR1 is DFQATT and CDR2 SNEGSKA (reference sequence). The CDR3 contains 17 residues. CDR3 in amino acids: CSARGTSGGPISYEQYF. CDR3 in DNA: TGCAGTGCTAGAGGGACTAGCGGGGGCCCGATCTCCTACGAGCAGTACTTC.

This clonotype was picked up a small number of times. The V and J genes are TRBV6-2 or TRBV6-3 and TRBJ2-3, with D perhaps being TRBD1 or TRBD2 (5 bases each). The V and J ends lost 6 bases and 4 bases respectively, with 11 bases between them. Germline CDR1 is MNHEY and CDR2 is SVGEGT. CDR3 length: 13 residues. CDR3 amino acids: CASSSGRSDTQYF. CDR3 DNA: TGTGCCAGCAGCTCGGGACGATCAGATACGCAGTATTTT.

CDR3 in DNA: TGTGCCACCAGCAGAGATCACGGGGGAAGAGATACGCAGTATTTT. Protein: CATSRDHGGRDTQYF. The chain couples TRBV15 to TRBJ2-3, with D possibly TRBD2 on 6 matching bases. V dropped 0 bases and J dropped 5 bases, with 12 bases sitting between them. This CDR3 spans 15 amino acids. Germline lookup yields CDR1 LNHNV and CDR2 YYDKDF (reference sequence).

This chain links TRBV4-2 with TRBJ1-2; 7 nucleotides match TRBD1. The trim removed 0 bases at V and 4 bases at J, leaving 8 bases unmatched. This CDR3 contains 16 residues. The germline gives CDR1 LGHNA, CDR2 YNFKEQ. As DNA, the CDR3 is TGTGCCAGCAGCCAAGATTTACAGGGGTTAGGCTATGGCTACACCTTC. It encodes CASSQDLQGLGYGYTF.

In this sample, this clonotype turned up a few times. The chain carries TRBV7-8 and TRBJ2-1; 10 bases line up with TRBD2. V lost 0 bases to trimming and J lost 2 bases; unmatched junction nucleotides: 13. The germline V gene encodes CDR1 SGHVS and CDR2 FQNEAQ. There are 20 residues in the CDR3. Here the CDR3 DNA reads TGTGCCAGCAGCTTAGCCTGGGTTGTGAGCGGGGGGGCCACCTACAATGAGCAGTTCTTC. It is translated as CASSLAWVVSGGATYNEQFF.

This clonotype was seen more than once but under ten times. V and J are TRBV7-9 and TRBJ2-5; D call uncertain. V dropped 1 base and J dropped 5 bases, with 8 bases sitting between them. CDR1 is SEHNR, CDR2 FQNEAQ, per germline (reference sequence). The CDR3 has 13 residues. The CDR3 DNA sequence: TGTGCCAGCAGCTTAGACTATGTGGAGACCCAGTACTTC. Translation: CASSLDYVETQYF.

This clonotype was counted between two and nine times. The genes are TRBV10-3 and TRBJ2-7; 9 bases are shared with TRBD1. V was pared by 2 bases and J by 3 bases, with 5 bases of the junction left unmatched. The CDR3 consists of 15 residues. Germline assignment: CDR1 ENHRY and CDR2 SYGVKD. CDR3 in amino acids: CAISERAGQGYEQYF. The CDR3 nucleotides are TGTGCCATCAGTGAGAGAGCGGGACAGGGCTACGAGCAGTACTTC.

The gene calls are TRBV20-1 and TRBJ2-3; D may be TRBD2 (6 bases). Trimming took off 3 bases at V and 3 bases at J, with 13 bases between the two ends. Germline CDR1 is DFQATT and CDR2 is SNEGSKA (reference sequence). The CDR3 covers 14 residues. CDR3 sequence: CSASVGGGTDTQYF. DNA for the CDR3: TGCAGTGCTAGCGTGGGAGGAGGTACAGATACGCAGTATTTT.

The chain recombines TRBV7-9 with TRBJ2-1, with 8 bases lining up with TRBD1. Germline CDR1 SEHNR, CDR2 FQNEAQ (reference sequence). The junction had 6 bases not matched to a gene; V was cut back by 5 bases and J by 0 bases. The CDR3 covers 16 residues. As DNA, the CDR3 is TGTGCCAGCAGCCTCCGGGACAGGAGCTCCTACAATGAGCAGTTCTTC. This codes for CASSLRDRSSYNEQFF.

This clonotype was seen at least ten times. The rearrangement uses TRBV9 and TRBJ1-6; no reliable D call. The CDR3 has 12 amino acids. V shed 0 bases and J shed 7 bases, with 2 bases lying between them. Germline lookup yields CDR1 SGDLS and CDR2 YYNGEE. CDR3 residues: CASSVGNSPLHF. CDR3 sequence (DNA): TGTGCCAGCAGCGTAGGGAATTCACCCCTCCACTTT.

The V and J genes are TRBV5-1 and TRBJ2-7; D uncertain. Germline-derived CDR1 and CDR2 are SGHRS and YFSETQ. Trimming shortened V by 2 bases and J by 3 bases, and 12 bases separated the two germline ends. CDR3 length: 14 amino acids. In DNA form, the CDR3 reads TGCGCCAGCAGCTTAGGCGACCCGATCTACGAGCAGTACTTC. Its protein is CASSLGDPIYEQYF.

This clonotype occurred a few times. The V gene is TRBV5-1, the J gene TRBJ2-1, with TRBD1 as a possible D gene (6 bases). The V gene lost 4 bases and the J gene lost 4 bases, with 15 bases spanning the gap. The CDR3 runs 15 residues. Per germline, CDR1 SGHRS and CDR2 YFSETQ. The CDR3 DNA reads as TGCGCCAGCAGCCCACAGGGAGAAGAATACAATGAGCAGTTCTTC. Translated, it gives CASSPQGEEYNEQFF.

This clonotype was observed a handful of times. This chain connects TRBV20-1 to TRBJ2-1; TRBD2 might be the D (6 bases). The V gene lost 5 bases and the J gene lost 0 bases, with 11 bases spanning the gap. The CDR3 covers 14 residues. Germline values: CDR1 DFQATT, CDR2 SNEGSKA (reference sequence). CDR3 coding DNA: TGCAGTGCTCCTAGCGAGAGCTCCTACAATGAGCAGTTCTTC. This gives the protein CSAPSESSYNEQFF.

V usage is TRBV6-2 or TRBV6-3 and J usage is TRBJ2-4, with 11 positions matching TRBD2. The CDR3 is 15 amino acids. Looked up from germline, CDR1 is MNHEY and CDR2 is SVGEGT. J gave up 5 bases and V 4 bases, and 4 bases lay outside the gene matches. The chain's CDR3 is CASSLASGGQNIQYF. CDR3 in DNA: TGTGCCAGCAGTTTGGCTAGCGGGGGGCAAAACATTCAGTACTTC.

The chain joins TRBV11-2 to TRBJ1-1; D is unresolved. The length of the CDR3 is 14 residues. Trimming pared 2 bases from V and 3 bases from J, leaving 10 bases between. Germline V gene sequence: CDR1 SGHAT, CDR2 FQNNGV. CDR3 nucleotides: TGTGCCAGCAGCTTACAGTTGAGGGACACTGAAGCTTTCTTT. It encodes CASSLQLRDTEAFF.

This chain links TRBV15 with TRBJ2-5, with D possibly TRBD2 on 6 matching bases. Between the trimmed V and J ends, which lost 3 bases and 11 bases, there was a span of 25 bases. CDR1 and CDR2 (germline): LNHNV, YYDKDF (reference sequence). This CDR3 is built from 16 residues. The CDR3 DNA reads TGTGCCACCAGCAGTCCGCAGGGAGGTACCTGCAATGAGCAGTACTTC. Translated: CATSSPQGGTCNEQYF.

This clonotype showed up just a few times. The chain joins TRBV5-1 to TRBJ1-2, with D perhaps matching TRBD1 (6 bases). Trimming removed 0 bases at V and 2 bases at J, with 17 bases between. CDR3 length: 17 residues. Germline loops: CDR1 SGHRS, CDR2 YFSETQ. Written as DNA, the CDR3 is TGCGCCAGCAGCTTGGAAAGGGGGGTCAATCGGAACTATGGCTACACCTTC. It codes for CASSLERGVNRNYGYTF.